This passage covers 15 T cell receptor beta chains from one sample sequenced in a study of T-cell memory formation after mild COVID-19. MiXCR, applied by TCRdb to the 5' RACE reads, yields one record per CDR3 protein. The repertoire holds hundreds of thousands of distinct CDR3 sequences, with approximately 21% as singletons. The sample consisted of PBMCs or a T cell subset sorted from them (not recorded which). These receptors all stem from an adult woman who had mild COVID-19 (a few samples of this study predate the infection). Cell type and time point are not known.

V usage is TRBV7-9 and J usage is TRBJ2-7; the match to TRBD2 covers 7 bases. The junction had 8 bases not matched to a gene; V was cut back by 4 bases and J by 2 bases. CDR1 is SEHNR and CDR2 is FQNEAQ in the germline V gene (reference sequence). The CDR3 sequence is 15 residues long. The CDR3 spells CASSYQREGPYEQYF. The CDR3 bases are TGTGCCAGCAGCTACCAGCGGGAAGGTCCCTACGAGCAGTACTTC.

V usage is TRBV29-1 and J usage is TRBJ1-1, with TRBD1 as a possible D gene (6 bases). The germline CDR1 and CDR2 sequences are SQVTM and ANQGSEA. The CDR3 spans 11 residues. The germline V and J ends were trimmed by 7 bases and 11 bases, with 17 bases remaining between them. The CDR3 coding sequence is TGCAGCGACTGGGACAATCCTTCGGCTTTCTTT. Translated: CSDWDNPSAFF.

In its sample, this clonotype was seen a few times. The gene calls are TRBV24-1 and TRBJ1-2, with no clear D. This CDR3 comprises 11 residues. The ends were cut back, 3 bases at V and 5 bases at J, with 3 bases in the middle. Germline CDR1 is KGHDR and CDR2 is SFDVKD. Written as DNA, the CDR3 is TGTGCCACCAGTGATAATTATGGCTACACCTTC. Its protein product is CATSDNYGYTF.

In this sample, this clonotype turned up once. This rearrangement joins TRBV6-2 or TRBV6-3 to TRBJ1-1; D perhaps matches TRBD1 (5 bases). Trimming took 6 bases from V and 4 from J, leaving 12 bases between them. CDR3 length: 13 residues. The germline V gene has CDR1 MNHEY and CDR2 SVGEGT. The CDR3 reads CASRLGVGTEAFF. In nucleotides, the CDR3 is TGTGCCAGCAGACTAGGGGTGGGCACTGAAGCTTTCTTT.

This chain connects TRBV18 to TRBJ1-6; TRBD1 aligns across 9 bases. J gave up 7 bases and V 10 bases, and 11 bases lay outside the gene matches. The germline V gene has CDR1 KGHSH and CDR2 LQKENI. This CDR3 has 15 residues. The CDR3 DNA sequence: TGTGCCACTCACGACGGGACAGGGATAAATTCACCCCTCCACTTT. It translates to CATHDGTGINSPLHF. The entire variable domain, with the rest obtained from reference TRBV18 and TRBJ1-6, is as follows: NAGVMQNPRHLVRRRGQEARLRCSPMKGHSHVYWYRQLPEEGLKFMVYLQKENIIDESGMPKERFSAEFPKEGPSILRIQQVVRGDSAAYFCATHDGTGINSPLHFGNGTRLTVT.

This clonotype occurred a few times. The CDR3 DNA is TGCGCCAGCAGACCGGGACAGGGTCTTCGTACCTACGAGCAGTACTTC. Translating it yields CASRPGQGLRTYEQYF. The rearrangement links TRBV10-2 to TRBJ2-7; 9 nucleotides match TRBD1. The germline V gene encodes CDR1 WSHSY and CDR2 SAAADI. This CDR3 region has 16 residues. V dropped 6 bases and J dropped 2; count of bases not matched to a gene: 11.

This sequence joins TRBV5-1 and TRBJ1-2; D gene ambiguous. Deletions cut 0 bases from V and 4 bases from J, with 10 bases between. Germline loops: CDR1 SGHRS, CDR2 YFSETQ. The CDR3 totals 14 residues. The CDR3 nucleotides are TGCGCCAGCAGCTTGGACCGCCGCCTCTATGGCTACACCTTC. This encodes CASSLDRRLYGYTF.

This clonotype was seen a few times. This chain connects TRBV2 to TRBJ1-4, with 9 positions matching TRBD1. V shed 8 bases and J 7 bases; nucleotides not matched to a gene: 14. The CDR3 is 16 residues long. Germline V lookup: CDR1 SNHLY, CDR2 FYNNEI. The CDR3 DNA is TGTGCCAGCCTTCCAACCAGGGGACAGGGTGTTGAAAAACTGTTTTTT. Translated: CASLPTRGQGVEKLFF.

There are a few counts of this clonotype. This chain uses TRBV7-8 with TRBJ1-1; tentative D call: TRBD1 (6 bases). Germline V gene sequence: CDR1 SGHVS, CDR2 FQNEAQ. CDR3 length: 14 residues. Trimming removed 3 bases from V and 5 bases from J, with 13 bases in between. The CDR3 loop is CASSLDRFQTEAFF. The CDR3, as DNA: TGTGCCAGCAGCTTGGACAGATTTCAAACTGAAGCTTTCTTT.

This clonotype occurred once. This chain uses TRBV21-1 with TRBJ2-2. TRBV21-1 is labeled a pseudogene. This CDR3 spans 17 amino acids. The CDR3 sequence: CASSKTAGSMGTGELFF. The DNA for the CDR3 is TGTGCCAGCAGCAAAACGGCAGGCTCCATGGGGACCGGGGAGCTGTTTTTT.

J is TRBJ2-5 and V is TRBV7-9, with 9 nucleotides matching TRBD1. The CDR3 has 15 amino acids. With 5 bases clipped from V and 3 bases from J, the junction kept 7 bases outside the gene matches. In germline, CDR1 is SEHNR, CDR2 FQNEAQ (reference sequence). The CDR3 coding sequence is TGTGCCAGCAGCACCTTCACAGGGGGCAAAGAGACCCAGTACTTC. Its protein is CASSTFTGGKETQYF.

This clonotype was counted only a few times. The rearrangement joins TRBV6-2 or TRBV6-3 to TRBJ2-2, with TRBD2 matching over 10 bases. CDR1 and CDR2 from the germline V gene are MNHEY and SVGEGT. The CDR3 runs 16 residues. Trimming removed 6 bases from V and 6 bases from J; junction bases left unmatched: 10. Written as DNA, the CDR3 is TGTGCCAGCAGACTAGCGGGGACGCAGCGCCCCGGGGAGCTGTTTTTT. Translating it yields CASRLAGTQRPGELFF.

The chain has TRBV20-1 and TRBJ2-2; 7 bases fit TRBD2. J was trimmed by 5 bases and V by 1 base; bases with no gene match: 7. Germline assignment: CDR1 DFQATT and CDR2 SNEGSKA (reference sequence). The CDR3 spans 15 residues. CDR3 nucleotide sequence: TGCAGTGCTAGAGTGGGTAGCGGGCCAACCGGGGAGCTGTTTTTT. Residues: CSARVGSGPTGELFF.

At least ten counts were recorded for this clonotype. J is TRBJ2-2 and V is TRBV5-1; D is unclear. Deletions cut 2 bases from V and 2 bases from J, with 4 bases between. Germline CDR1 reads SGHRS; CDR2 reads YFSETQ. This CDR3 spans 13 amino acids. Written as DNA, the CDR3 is TGCGCCAGCAGCTTCAAAAACACCGGGGAGCTGTTTTTT. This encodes CASSFKNTGELFF.

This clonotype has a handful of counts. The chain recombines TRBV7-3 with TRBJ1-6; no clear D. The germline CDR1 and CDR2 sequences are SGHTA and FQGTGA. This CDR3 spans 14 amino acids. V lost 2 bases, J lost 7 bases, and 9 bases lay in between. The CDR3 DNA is TGTGCCAGCAGCTTATCTGGACGGAATTCACCCCTCCACTTT. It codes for CASSLSGRNSPLHF.